This TCR beta chain originates from a study of T cell changes during pregnancy in multiple sclerosis. The CDR3 loop spans 18 amino acids. V was pared by 0 bases and J by 9 bases, with 24 bases between. CDR1 SQVTM and CDR2 ANQGSEA come from the germline V gene. Sequenced by immunoSEQ multiplex PCR; TCRdb stores in-frame clones only, minus some. The sample has 90,000 to 120,000 clones; around 93% are singletons. This sequence originates from a female donor in good health, enrolled as a control in a pregnancy study. This chain joins TRBV29-1 and TRBJ1-6; possible D gene TRBD1, 5 bases. The input for sequencing was peripheral blood, taken in the third trimester of pregnancy. CDR3 sequence reads: CSVEEPRATEVLISPLHF. The CDR3 nucleotides are TGCAGCGTTGAAGAACCCAGGGCTACGGAAGTCCTGATTTCACCCCTCCACTTT.